The entry below describes one T cell receptor beta chain. Its antigen target is currently unknown. No much larger clone is present one base from it, and per-base qualities are unavailable. Receptor libraries were prepared by 5' RACE. Reads for this sample came from an Illumina MiSeq. During library preparation, unique molecular identifiers were attached to individual cDNA molecules so that TCRs could be counted quantitatively and reproducibly. In the paper's pipeline: The median number of TCRs per sample was 85,000 to 100,000, ranging from roughly 20,000 to 700,000. The Decombinator software suite was used to annotate the V, J and CDR3 of the TCR reads. Every sample was subsampled to the same number of TCRs (28,000) for the PS versus PT1 abundance plots. Expanded TCRs were defined as absent before sensitization and observed at least eight times at the 2-week time point. TCRdb took the public reads, trimmed them with fastp at Q25, ran MiXCR for clone calling and kept in-frame beta chains. Each entry is one CDR3 protein sequence, shown with its most common DNA and genes. TCRdb, not the authors, supplied the V and J calls. For this sample the table gives around 100,000 distinct CDR3 sequences, of which approximately 20% were detected only once. The ten biggest clones cover 2.5% to 3% of the sample.

The CDR3 holds 13 amino acids from the cysteine to the phenylalanine. The DNA shown is the 39-base CDR3, in frame from base 1. The V end gives up 3 bases and the J end 5 bases, leaving 4 bases in the junction not matched to a gene. According to the germline V gene, CDR1 reads SQVTM and CDR2 reads ANQGSEA. This specimen comes from a study of human T cells and chemical hapten exposure (dated by TCRdb to about 2021). About the full investigation: The libraries were sequenced as a pool, and the TCR yield per sample differed mostly because of small variations in library volumes within the pool. This study followed changes in the peripheral blood TCR repertoire in vivo during primary and secondary sensitization of alopecia patients to the hapten diphenylcyclopropenone (DPC). Each blood RNA sample was used to sequence both TCR alpha and TCR beta chains. Broad study findings and their caveats: After repeated subsampling, changes were observed in the strength of the expansion versus patch-test correlation and in the threshold at which the correlation became significant. DPC sensitization did not change the number of TCRs with a frequency above 1 in 1000, and there was no evidence of changes in global repertoire structure.

Unfractionated whole blood was collected in Tempus Blood RNA tubes, and total RNA was extracted from that blood. As TCR sequencing controls, five healthy volunteers were used, with blood taken at day 0, 2 weeks and 6 weeks. This receptor chain uses TRBV29-1 and TRBJ2-5, and 9 bases in between align with TRBD2. The source of this sequence is a human donor in good health. The DNA is as follows: TGCAGCGTTGACCGGCTAGCGGGGGAGACCCAGTACTTC. Its coded protein is CSVDRLAGETQYF.